The clone carrying this T cell receptor beta chain was observed a handful of times. Its target is not known. These data originate in a study of early T cells in non-severe SARS-CoV-2 infection. Study conclusions and caveats: Matching against VDJdb likely underestimated virus-specific expansions, favoring anti-spike CD8.

V lost 3 bases and J lost 4; bases outside the gene matches: 3. Germline assignment: CDR1 SGHTA and CDR2 FQGNSA. The CDR3 is 15 residues long. Each cDNA molecule carried a unique molecular identifier. In TCRdb, the 5' RACE reads were re-called with MiXCR into one record per CDR3 protein. The sample carries about 110,000 distinct CDR3 sequences, 12% recorded once. The source of this sequence is an adult who was a healthcare worker with PCR-confirmed SARS-CoV-2 infection or an uninfected control (not recorded which). The sequencing input was whole blood. The chain couples TRBV7-2 to TRBJ2-1, with 10 bases that match TRBD2. CDR3 amino acids: CASSFLAGVYNEQFF. The CDR3 coding sequence is TGTGCCAGCAGCTTCCTAGCGGGAGTGTACAATGAGCAGTTCTTC.